This TCR beta chain was sequenced in a study of cytomegalovirus exposure and HLA in healthy donors. General observations from the study: In a later analysis, donors in an Asian-associated ancestry cluster reportedly had fewer N-insertions in productive TCRs than the cohort mean.

Of note for this clone: The antigen remains undetermined.

13 Jbeta primers and 60 Vbeta primers were used for the PCR. Sequencing used immunoSEQ multiplex PCR; TCRdb keeps in-frame clones, though not all of them. The sample shows about 98,000 clones, over 80% of them seen only once. Trimming took 2 bases from V and 0 from J, leaving 8 bases between them. Germline values: CDR1 ENHRY, CDR2 SYGVKD. The CDR3 totals 14 residues. V is TRBV10-3 and J is TRBJ2-7; possible D gene TRBD1, 5 bases. This TCR was sampled from a female donor in good health and CMV-seropositive. The sequencing input was PBMCs. The CDR3 reads CAISEAGNSYEQYF. DNA for the CDR3: TGTGCCATCAGTGAGGCAGGGAACTCCTACGAGCAGTACTTC.